This is a list of T cell receptor beta chains from one sample in a study of cytomegalovirus exposure and HLA in healthy donors. Sequencing was performed with immunoSEQ multiplex PCR; in TCRdb, only in-frame clones are kept and a portion is missing. Of some 200,000 clones in the sample, over 60% were seen once. The material sequenced was PBMCs. The receptors stem from a man aged 18 to 30 in good health and CMV-seronegative. CDR3s include the opening cysteine and the closing phenylalanine or tryptophan. A D gene is named only where the DNA matches it firmly. Size values are once, few and many counts, or a class for expanded clones, and some rows have none.

>TRBV28|TRBD1|TRBJ1-6|.
TGTGCCAGCAGTGCGCACAGGACAGGGATTGGCAATTCACCCCTCCACTTT
CASSAHRTGIGNSPLHF
>TRBV6-1|TRBD1|TRBJ2-1|.
TGTGCCAGCACCGGACAGGGGGCTGAGTTCTTC
CASTGQGAEFF
>TRBV9|.|TRBJ2-3|.
TGTGCCAGCAGCGTAGGTTCCGGGTCCCTAGATACGCAGTATTTT
CASSVGSGSLDTQYF
>TRBV5-8|.|TRBJ2-1|.
TGTGCCAGCAGCTCGCGGATGTACGCCTACAATGAGCAGTTCTTC
CASSSRMYAYNEQFF
>TRBV9|.|TRBJ1-3|.
TGTGCCAGCAGCAATCCCCAGGGGCACTCTGGAAACACCATATATTTT
CASSNPQGHSGNTIYF
>TRBV15|.|TRBJ2-3|.
TGTGCCACCAGCCCTGGGGGAGGATTTAGCACAGATACGCAGTATTTT
CATSPGGGFSTDTQYF
>TRBV7-6|.|TRBJ2-3|.
TGTGCCAGCAGCTTAGCGCGCACAGCTAGCACAGATACGCAGTATTTT
CASSLARTASTDTQYF
>TRBV7-2|TRBD2|TRBJ2-7|.
TGTGCCAGCAGCTTAGGCTTTCTCCAGCGGGAGTGGGGGGAGCAGTACTTC
CASSLGFLQREWGEQYF
>TRBV6-1|.|TRBJ1-1|.
TGTGCCAGCAGTGAAGGAGGCTACATGGGGGGACCGAACACTGAAGCTTTCTTT
CASSEGGYMGGPNTEAFF
>TRBV4-2|TRBD1|TRBJ2-7|.
TGTGCCAGCAGCCAAGAAGGGGGCAACGAGCAGTACTTC
CASSQEGGNEQYF
>TRBV11-2|.|TRBJ2-1|.
TGTGCCAGCAGCTTATCCCCCACAGGCTTCGTCTACAATGAGCAGTTCTTC
CASSLSPTGFVYNEQFF
>TRBV5-1|TRBD2|TRBJ2-7|once
TGCGCCAGCAGCTTGGGGGTACCGGGACTAGCGGGAGGGCCATACGAGCAGTACTTC
CASSLGVPGLAGGPYEQYF
>TRBV28|.|TRBJ1-1|.
TGTGCCAGCAGTTTAACGAGGGTCTCTGAAGCTTTCTTT
CASSLTRVSEAFF
>TRBV6-5|TRBD2|TRBJ2-1|.
TGTGCCAGCACTAGCGGGAATGAGCAGTTCTTC
CASTSGNEQFF
>TRBV7-9|TRBD2|TRBJ2-7|.
TGTGCCAGCAGCTTAGGCGGGGGATCCTACGAGCAGTACTTC
CASSLGGGSYEQYF
>TRBV11-2|TRBD1|TRBJ2-1|.
TGTGCCAGCAGCTTTGGACAGGGGCCCTACAATGAGCAGTTCTTC
CASSFGQGPYNEQFF
>TRBV11-3|TRBD1|TRBJ2-1|.
TGTGCCAGCAGCCATCGGGACAGACCCTACAATGAGCAGTTCTTC
CASSHRDRPYNEQFF
>TRBV5-4|.|TRBJ2-5|.
TGTGCCAGCAGCTTGGGGGCAGAAGAGACCCAGTACTTC
CASSLGAEETQYF
>TRBV7-9|.|TRBJ2-7|.
TGTGCCAGCAGCCCATCCGGGGACTGGTCCGAGCAGTACTTC
CASSPSGDWSEQYF
>TRBV12-5|.|TRBJ1-1|.
TGTGCTAGTGGCCTCCTTGAGGGGAGGGGCTTGAAAGCTTTCTTT
CASGLLEGRGLKAFF
>TRBV5-1|.|TRBJ1-2|.
TGCGCCAGCAGCTTGGGCATCGTCCAGGGGCCCTATGGCTACACCTTC
CASSLGIVQGPYGYTF
>TRBV27|.|TRBJ2-1|.
TGTGCCAGCAGTTTATCCTCCTCGCGGGCCCGCTCCTACAATGAGCAGTTCTTC
CASSLSSSRARSYNEQFF
>TRBV6-6|TRBD1|TRBJ2-5|few
TGTGCCAGCAGTCGGGACAGTCCGAGAGAGACCCAGTACTTC
CASSRDSPRETQYF
>TRBV5-6|.|TRBJ1-2|.
TGTGCCAGCAGCTTGAGTCAGAATAACTATGGCTACACCTTC
CASSLSQNNYGYTF
>TRBV2|TRBD2|TRBJ2-2|few
TGTGCCAGCAGACAGGTCGGGGGGGCATCCGGGGAGCTGTTTTTT
CASRQVGGASGELFF
>TRBV7-9|.|TRBJ2-7|once
TGTGCCAGCAGCTCCCACGGGATACCAAAAGAGCAGTACTTC
CASSSHGIPKEQYF
>TRBV6-1|.|TRBJ2-7|.
TGTGCCAGCAGTGAACTCGACAGGAGCGAGCAGTACTTC
CASSELDRSEQYF
>TRBV7-2|.|TRBJ2-3|.
TGTGCCAGCAGCTCACAGGGATCTAGCACAGATACGCAGTATTTT
CASSSQGSSTDTQYF
>TRBV19|TRBD1|TRBJ2-7|.
TGTGCCAGTAGTAGCAGACAGGGCTCCTACGAGCAGTACTTC
CASSSRQGSYEQYF
>TRBV2|.|TRBJ2-7|.
TGTGCCAGCCGGGATGGGACTTGGTATCAGCTCGAACCGTCCTACGAGCAGTACTTC
CASRDGTWYQLEPSYEQYF
>TRBV6-5|.|TRBJ2-5|.
TGTGCCAGCATGACACCATGGTCCCAAGAGACCCAGTACTTC
CASMTPWSQETQYF
>TRBV6-5|TRBD1|TRBJ1-2|.
TGTGCCAGCAGTTACGGCAGGGGGAATTACTATGGCTACACCTTC
CASSYGRGNYYGYTF
>TRBV30|TRBD1|TRBJ1-5|few
TGTGCCTGGAGTTCGACAGGGTGGGGAAGGGAGCCCCAGCATTTT
CAWSSTGWGREPQHF
>TRBV25-1|TRBD1|TRBJ2-7|few
TGTGCCAGCAGTGGTACCGGGACAGCTAATTCCTACGAGCAGTACTTC
CASSGTGTANSYEQYF
>TRBV9|.|TRBJ2-3|.
TGTGCCAGCAGCGTAGTTGATAGCTCCTACTCAGATACGCAGTATTTT
CASSVVDSSYSDTQYF
>TRBV6-5|TRBD2|TRBJ2-2|.
TGTGCCAGCAGTAAACGGGAGGTCGGGGAGCTGTTTTTT
CASSKREVGELFF
>TRBV7-9|TRBD1|TRBJ2-3|.
TGTGCCAGCCGTCTAGACAGGGCCACAGATACGCAGTATTTT
CASRLDRATDTQYF
>TRBV6-5|.|TRBJ1-5|.
TGTGCCAGCAGCAGATTGGGCTTTCAGCCCCAGCATTTT
CASSRLGFQPQHF
>TRBV7-3|TRBD2|TRBJ2-1|.
TGTGCCAGCAGCGGGGGACTAGACAATGAGCAGTTCTTC
CASSGGLDNEQFF
>TRBV9|TRBD1|TRBJ1-1|.
TGTGCCAGCAGCGTAGATCCGGGACAGGGCGCCGAAGCTTTCTTT
CASSVDPGQGAEAFF
>TRBV7-2|TRBD1|TRBJ2-2|.
TGTGCCAGCAGCTCGGGACAGTACACCGGGGAGCTGTTTTTT
CASSSGQYTGELFF
>TRBV7-2|TRBD2|TRBJ2-7|once
TGTGCCAGCAGCGCCCAGCGGGGAAAGTCCTACGAGCAGTACTTC
CASSAQRGKSYEQYF
>TRBV7-3|TRBD2|TRBJ2-3|few
TGTGCCAGCAGCTCCGGAGCGGGAGGCGGGTCAGATACGCAGTATTTT
CASSSGAGGGSDTQYF
>TRBV10-3|.|TRBJ1-1|.
TGTGCCTCGGGGGGAACTGAAGCTTTCTTT
CASGGTEAFF
>TRBV30|TRBD2|TRBJ2-3|.
TGTGCCTGGAGTGCCCTCCCTTTAGCGGGGGGGCCGGCAGATACGCAGTATTTT
CAWSALPLAGGPADTQYF
>TRBV11-2|TRBD2|TRBJ2-2|.
TGTGCCAGCAGCTTAGCTCCTAGCGGGTCTTCCGGGGAGCTGTTTTTT
CASSLAPSGSSGELFF
>TRBV6-5|.|TRBJ2-6|.
TGTGCCAGCAGGGAATCGGGCTCTGGGGCCAACGTCCTGACTTTC
CASRESGSGANVLTF
>TRBV19|TRBD1|TRBJ1-5|.
TGTGCCAGTACGACAGGGGGCGCGAGCAATCAGCCCCAGCATTTT
CASTTGGASNQPQHF
>TRBV19|TRBD1|TRBJ2-4|.
TGTGCCAGTTCGGGACAGCCGGGGGCCAAAAACATTCAGTACTTC
CASSGQPGAKNIQYF
>TRBV7-2|.|TRBJ1-2|once
TGTGCCAGCAGCTTAGACAGTTCAGCTAACTATGGCTACACCTTC
CASSLDSSANYGYTF
>TRBV4-3|TRBD1|TRBJ2-1|.
TGCGCCAGCAGCCAAGAGTCCGCTTTAGGACAGGGGAGCAATGAGCAGTTCTTC
CASSQESALGQGSNEQFF
>TRBV10-3|.|TRBJ2-1|.
TGTGCCATCAGTGAGTCGGGGAGTTCCTACAATGAGCAGTTCTTC
CAISESGSSYNEQFF
>TRBV5-6|.|TRBJ2-2|.
TGTGCCAGCAGCTTGGACGCAGGGACAGCGGGCACCGGGGAGCTGTTTTTT
CASSLDAGTAGTGELFF
>TRBV15|TRBD2|TRBJ2-7|few
TGTGCCACCAGCAGAGTGGGCCCCCGTTCCACTAGCGGCTCCGAGCAGTACTTC
CATSRVGPRSTSGSEQYF
>TRBV18|.|TRBJ2-5|.
TGTGCCAGCTCAGACAAAGAGACCCAGTACTTC
CASSDKETQYF
>TRBV19|.|TRBJ2-1|.
TGTGCCAGTAGGGCCCAGGGGTCGGGGCAGTTCTTC
CASRAQGSGQFF
>TRBV7-9|TRBD2|TRBJ2-2|.
TGTGCCAGCAGCTCGGGACTAGCGGGAGGGCCGCTTACCGGGGAGCTGTTTTTT
CASSSGLAGGPLTGELFF
>TRBV2|TRBD2|TRBJ2-5|.
TGTGCCAGCAGTGAACATAGCGGGGGTAACCAAGAGACCCAGTACTTC
CASSEHSGGNQETQYF
>TRBV9|.|TRBJ1-3|few
TGTGCCAGCCGGGGTGCTCGTGGAAACACCATATATTTT
CASRGARGNTIYF
>TRBV21-1|.|TRBJ2-7|.
TGTGCCAGCAGCACCGCAGGGGGCTACGAGCAGTACTTC
CASSTAGGYEQYF